This T cell receptor (beta chain) was sequenced in a study of blood T cell repertoires in COVID-19. On the study more broadly: The analysed material was cDNA or gDNA that came from T cells, B-cell-depleted T cells, or PBMCs.

Participant-reported clinical history was the basis for cohort assignment. Among Cohort 3 donors, those recovered had two negative PCRs, clearance, or symptom resolution. Data came from immunoSEQ multiplex PCR; TCRdb stores just in-frame clones and leaves some out. The data contain 300,000 to 350,000 clones, around 90% of them singletons. Per the germline V gene, CDR1 is SEHNR and CDR2 is FQNEAQ (reference sequence). This CDR3 spans 19 amino acids. The V segment lost 4 bases and the J segment 0 bases; nucleotides outside the gene matches: 8. The receptor was isolated from a man in his thirties or forties who had recovered from COVID-19. The sequenced material came from PBMCs or T cells enriched from blood (not recorded which). V is TRBV7-9 and J is TRBJ2-1; TRBD2 matches at 14 bases. CDR3 residues: CASSSGLAGGPSSYNEQFF. The DNA for the CDR3 is TGTGCCAGCAGCTCAGGACTAGCGGGGGGTCCCTCCTCCTACAATGAGCAGTTCTTC.